This TCR beta chain was sequenced in a study of control samples from healthy donors and cancer patients (dated by TCRdb to 2019 to 2021). Of note for this clone: Its antigen remains undetermined. No much larger clone exists at a distance of one base, and base qualities are not known.

The method behind the library was the immunoSEQ multiplex PCR assay. TCRdb took this table from immuneACCESS and kept in-frame rearrangements with V and J called. Such tables lack part of the clones; where checked against another copy, unresolved V genes explain under half of the gap, and the rest is unexplained. The table for this sample lists roughly 130,000 clones; 70% to 90% of them were counted only once. About 9% of the sample lies in the top ten. CDR1 and CDR2 (MDHEN, SYDVKM) derive from the germline V gene. Including the terminal cysteine and phenylalanine, the CDR3 comprises 13 residues. Only the CDR3 DNA stays, 39 bases, in frame from base 1. V loses 1 base of germline sequence and J loses 8 bases, and the interval between the two ends is 9 bases.

Sequenced material: blood. This TCR came from a woman aged 25-40 years in good health. Recombination joined TRBV28 with TRBJ2-1; the D gene is perhaps TRBD1, from 6 matching bases. The CDR3 amino acid sequence is: CASSLYRAHEQFF. The DNA sequence follows: TGTGCCAGCAGTTTATACAGGGCCCATGAGCAGTTCTTC.